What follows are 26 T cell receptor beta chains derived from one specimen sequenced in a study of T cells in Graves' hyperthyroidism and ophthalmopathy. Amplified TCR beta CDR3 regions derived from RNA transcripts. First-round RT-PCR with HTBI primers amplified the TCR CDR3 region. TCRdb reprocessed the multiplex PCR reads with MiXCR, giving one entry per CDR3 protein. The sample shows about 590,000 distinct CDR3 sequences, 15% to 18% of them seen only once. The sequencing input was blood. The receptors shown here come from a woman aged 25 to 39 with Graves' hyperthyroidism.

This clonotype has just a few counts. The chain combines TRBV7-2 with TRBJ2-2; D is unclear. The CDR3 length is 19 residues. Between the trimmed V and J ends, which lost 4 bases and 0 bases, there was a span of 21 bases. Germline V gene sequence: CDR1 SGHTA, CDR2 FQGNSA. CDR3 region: CASSSSVVGVITNTGELFF. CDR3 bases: TGTGCCAGCAGCTCCTCTGTGGTGGGCGTTATTACGAACACCGGGGAGCTGTTTTTT.

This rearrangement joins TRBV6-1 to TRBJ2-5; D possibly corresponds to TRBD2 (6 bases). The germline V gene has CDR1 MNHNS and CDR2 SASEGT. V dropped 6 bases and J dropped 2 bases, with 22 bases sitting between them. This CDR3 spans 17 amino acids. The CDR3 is CASRDDRGARGQETQYF. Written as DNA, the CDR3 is TGTGCCAGCAGGGATGATAGGGGAGCTCGGGGGCAAGAGACCCAGTACTTC.

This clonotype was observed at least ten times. CDR3 region: CASGGIYNEQFF. CDR3 bases: TGTGCCAGCGGGGGGATCTACAATGAGCAGTTCTTC. The chain combines TRBV12-3 or TRBV12-4 with TRBJ2-1; weak D call: TRBD2 (6 bases). This CDR3 region has 12 residues. Trimming took 8 bases from V and 3 from J, leaving 8 bases between them.

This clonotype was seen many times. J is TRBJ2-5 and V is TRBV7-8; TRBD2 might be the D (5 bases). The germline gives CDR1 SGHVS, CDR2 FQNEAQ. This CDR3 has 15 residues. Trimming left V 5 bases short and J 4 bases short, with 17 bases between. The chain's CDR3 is CASSPPRGRGETQYF. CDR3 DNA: TGTGCCAGCAGCCCCCCGCGAGGGCGAGGAGAGACCCAGTACTTC.

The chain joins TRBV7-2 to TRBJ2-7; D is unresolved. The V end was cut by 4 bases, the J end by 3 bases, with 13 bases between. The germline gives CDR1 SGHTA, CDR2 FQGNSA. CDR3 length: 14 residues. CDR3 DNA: TGTGCCAGCAGCTCTCCGGCTAACAACTACGAGCAGTACTTC. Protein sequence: CASSSPANNYEQYF.

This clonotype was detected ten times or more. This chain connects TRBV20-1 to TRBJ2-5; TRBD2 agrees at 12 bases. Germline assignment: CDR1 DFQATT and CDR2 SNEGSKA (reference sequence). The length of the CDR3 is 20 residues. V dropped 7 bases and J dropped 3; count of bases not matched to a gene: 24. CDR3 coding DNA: TGCAGTGTCGAGCTCCAACAGGGGTCCGGACTAGCGGGAACGGAAGAGACCCAGTACTTC. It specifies CSVELQQGSGLAGTEETQYF.

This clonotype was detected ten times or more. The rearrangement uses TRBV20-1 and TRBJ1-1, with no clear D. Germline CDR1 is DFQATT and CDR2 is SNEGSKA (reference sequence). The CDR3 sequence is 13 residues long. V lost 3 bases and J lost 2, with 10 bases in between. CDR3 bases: TGCAGTGCTAGCACCTTTACTAACACTGAAGCTTTCTTT. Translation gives CSASTFTNTEAFF.

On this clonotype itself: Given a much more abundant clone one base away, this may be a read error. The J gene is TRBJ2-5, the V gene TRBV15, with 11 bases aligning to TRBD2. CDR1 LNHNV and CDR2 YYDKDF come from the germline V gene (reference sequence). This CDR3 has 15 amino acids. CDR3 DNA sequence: TGTGCCACCACCCCCGGGACTAGCGGACAAGAGACCCGGTACTTC. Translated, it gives CATTPGTSGQETRYF.

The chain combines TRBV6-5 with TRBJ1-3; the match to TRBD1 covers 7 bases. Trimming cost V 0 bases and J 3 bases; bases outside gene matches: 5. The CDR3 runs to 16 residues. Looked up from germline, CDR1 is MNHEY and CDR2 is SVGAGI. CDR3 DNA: TGTGCCAGCAGTTACTCTGGGGACAGCGGTGGAAACACCATATATTTT. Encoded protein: CASSYSGDSGGNTIYF.

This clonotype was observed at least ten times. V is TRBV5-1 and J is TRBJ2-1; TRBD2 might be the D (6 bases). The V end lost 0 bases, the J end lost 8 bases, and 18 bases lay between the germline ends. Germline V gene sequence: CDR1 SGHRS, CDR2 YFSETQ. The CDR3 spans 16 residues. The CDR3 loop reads CASSLGSLARGYEQFF. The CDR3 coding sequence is TGCGCCAGCAGCTTGGGGTCCCTAGCGAGAGGCTATGAGCAGTTCTTC.

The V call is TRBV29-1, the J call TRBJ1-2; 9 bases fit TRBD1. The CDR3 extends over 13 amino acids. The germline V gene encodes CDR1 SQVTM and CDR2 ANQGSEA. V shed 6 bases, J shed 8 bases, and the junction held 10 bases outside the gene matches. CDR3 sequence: CSVDTGGSEGYTF. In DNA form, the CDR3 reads TGCAGCGTCGACACAGGGGGCTCAGAGGGCTACACCTTC.

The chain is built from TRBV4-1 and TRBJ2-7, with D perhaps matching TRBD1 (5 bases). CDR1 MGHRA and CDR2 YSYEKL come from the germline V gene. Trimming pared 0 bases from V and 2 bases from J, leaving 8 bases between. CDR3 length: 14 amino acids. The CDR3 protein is CASSQDRATYEQYF. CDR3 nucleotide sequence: TGCGCCAGCAGCCAAGACAGGGCAACCTACGAGCAGTACTTC.

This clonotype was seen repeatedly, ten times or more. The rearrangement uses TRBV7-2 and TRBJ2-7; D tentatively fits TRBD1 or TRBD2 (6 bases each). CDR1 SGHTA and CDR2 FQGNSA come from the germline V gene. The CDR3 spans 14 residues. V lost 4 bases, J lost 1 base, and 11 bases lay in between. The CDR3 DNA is TGTGCCAGCAGCTCGCAGGGGAGGTCCTACGAGCAGTACTTC. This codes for CASSSQGRSYEQYF.

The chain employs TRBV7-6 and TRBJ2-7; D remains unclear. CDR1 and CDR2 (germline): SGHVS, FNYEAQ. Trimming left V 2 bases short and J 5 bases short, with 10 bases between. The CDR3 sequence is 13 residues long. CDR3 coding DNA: TGTGCCAGCAGCTTAATGGCAAACGACGAGCAGTACTTC. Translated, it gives CASSLMANDEQYF.

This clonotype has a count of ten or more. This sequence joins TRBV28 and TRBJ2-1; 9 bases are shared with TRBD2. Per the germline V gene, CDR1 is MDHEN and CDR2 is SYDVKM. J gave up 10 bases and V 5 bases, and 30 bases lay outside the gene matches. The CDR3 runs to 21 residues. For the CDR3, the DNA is TGTGCCAGCAGTCCAACCCCCAGGGGTGGGGTGGGGCGGGAGGGCCGAGGGGAGCAGTTCTTC. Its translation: CASSPTPRGGVGREGRGEQFF.

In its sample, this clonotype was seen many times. This CDR3 is CASSRTRGGGAYEQYF. In DNA, the CDR3 is TGTGCCAGCAGCCGAACCAGGGGCGGAGGGGCCTACGAGCAGTACTTC. The chain recombines TRBV28 with TRBJ2-7; D possibly uses TRBD1 or TRBD2 (6 bases each). There are 16 residues in the CDR3. Trimming removed 6 bases from V and 2 bases from J, with 20 bases in between. Germline CDR1 reads MDHEN; CDR2 reads SYDVKM.

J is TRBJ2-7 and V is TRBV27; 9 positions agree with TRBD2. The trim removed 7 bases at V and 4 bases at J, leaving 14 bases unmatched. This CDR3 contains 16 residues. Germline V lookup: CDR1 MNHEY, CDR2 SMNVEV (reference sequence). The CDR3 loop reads CASKKELAGEGYEQYF. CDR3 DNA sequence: TGTGCCAGCAAAAAGGAGTTAGCGGGAGAGGGGTACGAGCAGTACTTC.

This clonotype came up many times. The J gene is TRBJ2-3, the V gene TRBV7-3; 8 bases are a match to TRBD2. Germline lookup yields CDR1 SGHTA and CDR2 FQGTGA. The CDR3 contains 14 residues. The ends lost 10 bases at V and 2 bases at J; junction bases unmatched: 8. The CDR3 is CANPQREITDTQYF. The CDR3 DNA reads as TGTGCCAACCCCCAGCGGGAGATCACAGATACGCAGTATTTT.

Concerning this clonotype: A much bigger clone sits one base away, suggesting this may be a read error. This CDR3 is CASSRNHGLTVTESQETQYF. The CDR3 nucleotides read TGCGCCAGCAGCCGAAACCACGGACTGACCGTCACGGAAAGCCAAGAGACCCAGTACTTC. The rearrangement uses TRBV4-1 and TRBJ2-5, with D possibly matching TRBD2 (5 bases). Germline V gene sequence: CDR1 MGHRA, CDR2 YSYEKL. The CDR3 has 20 residues. V dropped 4 bases and J dropped 1 base, with 28 bases sitting between them.

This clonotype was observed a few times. CDR3 nucleotides: TGTGCCAGCAGCTTAGCTCACGGGACAGGGGAGCCCAGCGGCTTCTACGAGCAGTACTTC. This encodes CASSLAHGTGEPSGFYEQYF. J is TRBJ2-7 and V is TRBV13, with 10 bases aligning to TRBD1. Looked up from germline, CDR1 is PRHDT and CDR2 is FYEKMQ (reference sequence). J lost 3 bases, V lost 1 base, and 18 bases had no gene match. The CDR3 is 20 residues long.

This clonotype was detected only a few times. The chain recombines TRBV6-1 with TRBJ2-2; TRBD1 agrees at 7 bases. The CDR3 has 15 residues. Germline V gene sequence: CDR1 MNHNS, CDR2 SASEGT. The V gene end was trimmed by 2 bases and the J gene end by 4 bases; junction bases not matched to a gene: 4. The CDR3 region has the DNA TGTGCCAGCAGTGAACGGTCAGGGGGCACCGGGGAGCTGTTTTTT. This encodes CASSERSGGTGELFF.

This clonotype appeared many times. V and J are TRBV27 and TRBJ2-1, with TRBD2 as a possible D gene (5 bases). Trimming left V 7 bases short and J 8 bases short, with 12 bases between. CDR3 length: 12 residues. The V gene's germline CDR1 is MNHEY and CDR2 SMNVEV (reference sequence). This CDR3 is CASTGIMDEQFF. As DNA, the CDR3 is TGTGCCAGCACGGGAATTATGGATGAGCAGTTCTTC.

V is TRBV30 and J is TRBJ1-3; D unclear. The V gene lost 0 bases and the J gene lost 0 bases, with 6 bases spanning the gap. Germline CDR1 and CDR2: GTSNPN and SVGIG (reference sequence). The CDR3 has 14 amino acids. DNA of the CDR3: TGTGCCTGGAGTGTTGTCAGCTCTGGAAACACCATATATTTT. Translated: CAWSVVSSGNTIYF.

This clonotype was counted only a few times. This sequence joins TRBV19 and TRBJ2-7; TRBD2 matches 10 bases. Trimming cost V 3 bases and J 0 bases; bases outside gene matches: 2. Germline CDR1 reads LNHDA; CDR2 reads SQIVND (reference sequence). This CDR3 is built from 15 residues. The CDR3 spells CASSMLAGGSYEQYF. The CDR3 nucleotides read TGTGCCAGTAGTATGTTAGCGGGAGGCTCCTACGAGCAGTACTTC.

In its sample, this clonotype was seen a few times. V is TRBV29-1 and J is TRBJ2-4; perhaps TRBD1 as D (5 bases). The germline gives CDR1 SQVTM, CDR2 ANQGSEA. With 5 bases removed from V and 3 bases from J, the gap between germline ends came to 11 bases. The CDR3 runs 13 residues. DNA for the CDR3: TGCAGCGTTCCCAGGGAAGGCAAAAACATTCAGTACTTC. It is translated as CSVPREGKNIQYF.

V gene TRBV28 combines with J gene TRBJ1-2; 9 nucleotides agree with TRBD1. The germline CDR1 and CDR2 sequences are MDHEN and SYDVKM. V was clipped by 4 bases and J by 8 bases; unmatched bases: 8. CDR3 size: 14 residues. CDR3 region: CASSSGQGPIGYTF. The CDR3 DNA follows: TGTGCCAGCAGTTCAGGACAGGGGCCTATCGGCTACACCTTC.